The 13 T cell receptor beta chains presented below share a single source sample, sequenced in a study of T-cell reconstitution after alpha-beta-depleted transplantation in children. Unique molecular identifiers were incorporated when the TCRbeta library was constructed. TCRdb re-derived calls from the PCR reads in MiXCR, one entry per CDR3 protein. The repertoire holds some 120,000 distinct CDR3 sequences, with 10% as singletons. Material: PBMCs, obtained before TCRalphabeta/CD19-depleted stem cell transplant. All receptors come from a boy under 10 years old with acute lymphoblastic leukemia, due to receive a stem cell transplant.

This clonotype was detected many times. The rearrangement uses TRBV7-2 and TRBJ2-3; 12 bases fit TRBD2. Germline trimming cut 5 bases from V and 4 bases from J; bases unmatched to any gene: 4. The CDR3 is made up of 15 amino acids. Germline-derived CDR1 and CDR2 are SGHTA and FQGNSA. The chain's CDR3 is CASSPTSGRSDTQYF. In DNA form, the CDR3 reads TGTGCCAGCAGCCCGACTAGCGGGAGATCAGATACGCAGTATTTT.

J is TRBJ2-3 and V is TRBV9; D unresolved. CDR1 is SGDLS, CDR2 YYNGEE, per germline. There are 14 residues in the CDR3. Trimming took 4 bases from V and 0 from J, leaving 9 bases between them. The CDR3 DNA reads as TGTGCCAGCAGCTCGGCACGCAGCACAGATACGCAGTATTTT. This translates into CASSSARSTDTQYF.

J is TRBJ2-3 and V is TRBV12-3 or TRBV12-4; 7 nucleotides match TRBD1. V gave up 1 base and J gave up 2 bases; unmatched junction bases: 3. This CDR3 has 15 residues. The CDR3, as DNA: TGTGCCAGCAGTTTAGGACAGGGACACACAGATACGCAGTATTTT. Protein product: CASSLGQGHTDTQYF.

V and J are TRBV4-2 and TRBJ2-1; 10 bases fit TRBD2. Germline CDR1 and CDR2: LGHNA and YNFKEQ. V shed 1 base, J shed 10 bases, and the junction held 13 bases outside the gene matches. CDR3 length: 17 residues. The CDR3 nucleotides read TGTGCCAGCAGCCAAGGGGGTCTAGCGGGAGTCTCTGGGGAGCAGTTCTTC. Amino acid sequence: CASSQGGLAGVSGEQFF.

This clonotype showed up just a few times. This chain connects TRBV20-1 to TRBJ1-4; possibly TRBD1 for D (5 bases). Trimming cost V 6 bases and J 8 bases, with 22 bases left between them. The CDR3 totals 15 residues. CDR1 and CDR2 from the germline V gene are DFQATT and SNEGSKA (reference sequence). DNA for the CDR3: TGCAGTGCCCCAGCCGTCCGGGACTGGAGGGAAAAACTGTTTTTT. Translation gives CSAPAVRDWREKLFF.

The CDR3 region has the DNA TGTGCCATCAGTGGCCGCCAGGGGGGGAACGAGCAGTACTTC. This sequence encodes CAISGRQGGNEQYF. The chain couples TRBV10-3 to TRBJ2-7; D possibly matches TRBD1 or TRBD2 (7 bases each). The V gene's germline CDR1 is ENHRY and CDR2 SYGVKD. The CDR3 is 14 residues long. The ends were cut back, 4 bases at V and 5 bases at J, with 15 bases in the middle.

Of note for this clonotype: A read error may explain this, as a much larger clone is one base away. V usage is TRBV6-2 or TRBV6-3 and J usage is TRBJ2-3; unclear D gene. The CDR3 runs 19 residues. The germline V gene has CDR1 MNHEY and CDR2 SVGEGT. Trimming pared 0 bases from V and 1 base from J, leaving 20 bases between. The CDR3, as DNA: TGTGCCAGCAGTTACTCCCACTTGGCCATACCCTCAGGCACAGATACGCAGTATTTT. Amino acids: CASSYSHLAIPSGTDTQYF.

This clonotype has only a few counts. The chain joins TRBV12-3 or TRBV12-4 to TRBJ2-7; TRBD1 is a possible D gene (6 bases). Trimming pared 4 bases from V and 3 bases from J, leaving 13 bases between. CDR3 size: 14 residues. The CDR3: CASSSGTTSYEQYF. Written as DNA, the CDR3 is TGTGCCAGCAGTTCCGGGACAACCAGCTACGAGCAGTACTTC.

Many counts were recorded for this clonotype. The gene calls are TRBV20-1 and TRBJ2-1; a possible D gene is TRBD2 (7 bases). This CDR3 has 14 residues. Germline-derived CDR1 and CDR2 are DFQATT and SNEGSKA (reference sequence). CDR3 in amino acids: CSKGGASSYNEQFF. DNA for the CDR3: TGCAGCAAAGGGGGGGCCAGTTCCTACAATGAGCAGTTCTTC.

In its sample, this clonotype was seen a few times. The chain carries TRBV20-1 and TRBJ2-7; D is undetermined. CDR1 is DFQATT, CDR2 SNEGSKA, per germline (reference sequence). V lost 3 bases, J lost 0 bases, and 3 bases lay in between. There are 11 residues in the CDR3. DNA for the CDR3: TGCAGTGCTAGGACCTCCTACGAGCAGTACTTC. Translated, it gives CSARTSYEQYF.

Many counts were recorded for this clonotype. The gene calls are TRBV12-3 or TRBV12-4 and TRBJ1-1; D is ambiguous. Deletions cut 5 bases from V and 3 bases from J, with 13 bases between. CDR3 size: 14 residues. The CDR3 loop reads CASSREGYHTEAFF. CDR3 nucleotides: TGTGCCAGCAGTCGTGAAGGATACCACACTGAAGCTTTCTTT.

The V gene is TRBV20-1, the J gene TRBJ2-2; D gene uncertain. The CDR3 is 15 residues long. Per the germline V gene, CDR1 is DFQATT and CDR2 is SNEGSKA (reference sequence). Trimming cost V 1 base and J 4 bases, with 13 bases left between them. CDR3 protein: CSARAPGVPTGELFF. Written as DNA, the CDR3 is TGCAGTGCTAGAGCCCCTGGGGTTCCCACCGGGGAGCTGTTTTTT.

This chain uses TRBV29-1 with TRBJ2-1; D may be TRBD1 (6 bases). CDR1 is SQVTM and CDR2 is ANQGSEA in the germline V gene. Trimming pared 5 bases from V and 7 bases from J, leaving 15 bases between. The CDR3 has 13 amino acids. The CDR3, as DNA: TGCAGCGTTCCGGACGCTGACAGGAATGAGCAGTTCTTC. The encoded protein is CSVPDADRNEQFF.